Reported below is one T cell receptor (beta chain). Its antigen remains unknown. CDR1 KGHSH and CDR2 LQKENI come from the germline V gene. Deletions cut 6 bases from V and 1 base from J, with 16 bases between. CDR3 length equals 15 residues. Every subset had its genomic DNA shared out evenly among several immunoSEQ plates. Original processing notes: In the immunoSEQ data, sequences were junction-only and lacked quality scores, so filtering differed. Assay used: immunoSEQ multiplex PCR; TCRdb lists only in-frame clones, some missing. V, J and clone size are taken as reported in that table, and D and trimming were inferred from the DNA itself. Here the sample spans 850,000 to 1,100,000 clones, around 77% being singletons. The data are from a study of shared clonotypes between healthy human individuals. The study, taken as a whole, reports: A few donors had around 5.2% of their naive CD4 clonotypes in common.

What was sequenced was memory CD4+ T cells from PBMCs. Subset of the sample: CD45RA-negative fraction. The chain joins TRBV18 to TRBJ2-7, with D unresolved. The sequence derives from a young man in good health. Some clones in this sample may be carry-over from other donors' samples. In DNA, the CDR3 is TGTGCCAGCTCCCAAGGGATGGGAATGTCCTACGAGCAGTACTTC. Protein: CASSQGMGMSYEQYF. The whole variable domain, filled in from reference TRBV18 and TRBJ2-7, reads NAGVMQNPRHLVRRRGQEARLRCSPMKGHSHVYWYRQLPEEGLKFMVYLQKENIIDESGMPKERFSAEFPKEGPSILRIQQVVRGDSAAYFCASSQGMGMSYEQYFGPGTRLTVT.